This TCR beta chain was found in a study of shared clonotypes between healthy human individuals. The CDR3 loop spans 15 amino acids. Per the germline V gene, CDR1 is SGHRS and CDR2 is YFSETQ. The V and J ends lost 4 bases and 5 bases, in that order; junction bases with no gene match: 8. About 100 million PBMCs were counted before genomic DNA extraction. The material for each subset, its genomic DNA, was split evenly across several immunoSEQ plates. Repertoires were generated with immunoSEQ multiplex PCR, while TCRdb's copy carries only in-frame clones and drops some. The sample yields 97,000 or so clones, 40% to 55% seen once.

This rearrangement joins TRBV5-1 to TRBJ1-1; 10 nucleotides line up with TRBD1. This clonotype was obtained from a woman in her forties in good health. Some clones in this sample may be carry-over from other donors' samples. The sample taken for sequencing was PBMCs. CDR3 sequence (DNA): TGCGCCAGCAGCAAGACAGGGGGCTACGGAACTGAAGCTTTCTTT. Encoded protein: CASSKTGGYGTEAFF.